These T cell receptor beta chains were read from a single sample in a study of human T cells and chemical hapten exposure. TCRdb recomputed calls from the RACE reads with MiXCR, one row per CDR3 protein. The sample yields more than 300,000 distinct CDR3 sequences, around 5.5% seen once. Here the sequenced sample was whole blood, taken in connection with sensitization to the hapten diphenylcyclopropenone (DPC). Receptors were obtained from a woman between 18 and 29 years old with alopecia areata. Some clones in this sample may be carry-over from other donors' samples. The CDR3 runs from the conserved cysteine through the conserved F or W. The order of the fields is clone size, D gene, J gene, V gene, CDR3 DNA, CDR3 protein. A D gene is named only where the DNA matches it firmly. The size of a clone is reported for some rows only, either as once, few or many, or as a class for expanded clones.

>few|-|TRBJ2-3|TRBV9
TGTGCCAGCAGCCCCCACGGGGGGACAGGCACAGATACGCAGTATTTT
CASSPHGGTGTDTQYF
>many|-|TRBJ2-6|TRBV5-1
TGCGCCAGCAGCTCGGTGCCGGATCAAGGAGCCAACGTCCTGACTTTC
CASSSVPDQGANVLTF
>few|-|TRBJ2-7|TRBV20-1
TGCAGTGCTAAAATAGGGGGGATGGACGAGCAGTACTTC
CSAKIGGMDEQYF
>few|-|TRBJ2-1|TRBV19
TGTGCCAGTAGTATAGGGAGGGTTTGGTACAATGAGCAGTTCTTC
CASSIGRVWYNEQFF
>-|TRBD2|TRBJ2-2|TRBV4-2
TGTGCCAGCAGCCGCAAAAGGGCTAGCGGGGGTCCTAGGGACACCGGGGAGCTGTTTTTT
CASSRKRASGGPRDTGELFF
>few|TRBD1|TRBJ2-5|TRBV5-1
TGCGCCAGCAGCTTGTGGGGACAGGGATCAGAGACCCAGTACTTC
CASSLWGQGSETQYF
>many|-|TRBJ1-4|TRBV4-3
TGCGCCAGCAGCCGAATACTGGGTGCAAGAGAAAAACTGTTTTTT
CASSRILGAREKLFF
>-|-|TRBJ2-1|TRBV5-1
TGCGCCAGCAGCTTTGGGGTCAGCAATGAGCTGTTCTTC
CASSFGVSNELFF
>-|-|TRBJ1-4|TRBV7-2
TGTGCCAGCAGCTTATCTCATAATGAAAAACTGTTTTTT
CASSLSHNEKLFF
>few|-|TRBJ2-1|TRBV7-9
TGTGCCAGCAGCTCAAGGACGACTACCTACAATGAGCAGTTCTTC
CASSSRTTTYNEQFF
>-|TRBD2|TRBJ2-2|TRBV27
TGTGCCAGCAGTAAACTAGCGGGGGACTTCACCGGGGAGCTGTTTTTT
CASSKLAGDFTGELFF
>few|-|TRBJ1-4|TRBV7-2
TGTGCCAGCAGCCCGCAGGGACAAAGAAATGAAAAACTGTTTTTT
CASSPQGQRNEKLFF
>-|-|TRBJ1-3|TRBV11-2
TGTGCCAGCAGCTTATCTCTCCAGGGGCCCCGCTATTTT
CASSLSLQGPRYF
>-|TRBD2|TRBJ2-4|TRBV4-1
TGCGCCAGCAGCCAGCGGGGGTTGGCCAAAAACATTCAGTACTTC
CASSQRGLAKNIQYF
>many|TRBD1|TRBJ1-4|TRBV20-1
TGCAGTGCTAGTCGTACAGGGGACGAAAAACTGTTTTTT
CSASRTGDEKLFF
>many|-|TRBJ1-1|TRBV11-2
TGTGCCAGCAGCTTGGATCGGGGGACGGTCGCTGAAGCTTTCTTT
CASSLDRGTVAEAFF
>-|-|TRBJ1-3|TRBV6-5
TGTGCCAGCAGTTTCGCCGACAAACGAAACACCATATATTTT
CASSFADKRNTIYF
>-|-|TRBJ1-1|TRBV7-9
TGTGCCAGCAGCTTAGGTTCAGGGGCGGCGAACACTGAAGCTTTCTTT
CASSLGSGAANTEAFF
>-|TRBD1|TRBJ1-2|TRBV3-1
TGTGCCAGCAGCCACCGGACAGGGTCTGGCTATGGCTACACCTTC
CASSHRTGSGYGYTF
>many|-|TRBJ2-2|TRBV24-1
TGTGCCACCAGCCCCGGGACACTTCGGACCGGGGAGCTGTTTTTT
CATSPGTLRTGELFF
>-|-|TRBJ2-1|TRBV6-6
TGTGCCAGCAGTTACTCTCTGGCAGCGAGCTACAATGAGCAGTTCTTC
CASSYSLAASYNEQFF
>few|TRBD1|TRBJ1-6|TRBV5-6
TGTGCCAGCAGCTTGGGCAGGGGGCTTGGACCCCTCCACTTT
CASSLGRGLGPLHF
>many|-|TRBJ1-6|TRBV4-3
TGCGCCAGCAGCCAAGATTACCGTTCGGGATCACCCCTCCACTTT
CASSQDYRSGSPLHF
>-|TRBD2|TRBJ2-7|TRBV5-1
TGCGCCAGCAGCTCTAGCGGGGGGACCTACGAGCAGTACTTC
CASSSSGGTYEQYF
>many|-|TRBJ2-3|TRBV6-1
TGTGCCAGCGTTCGGCGGCTAGCGTTGGGGGATACGCAGTATTTT
CASVRRLALGDTQYF
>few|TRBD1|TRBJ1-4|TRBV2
TGTGCCAGCACCCTTTTGAGACAGGGTGAAAAACTGTTTTTT
CASTLLRQGEKLFF
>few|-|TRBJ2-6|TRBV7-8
TGTGCCAGCAGCTACGTGATTCAGAGCTCTGGGGCCAACGTCCTGACTTTC
CASSYVIQSSGANVLTF
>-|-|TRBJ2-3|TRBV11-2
TGTGCCAGCAGCTTAGATCAACACGATACGCAGTATTTT
CASSLDQHDTQYF
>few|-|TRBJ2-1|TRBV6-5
TGTGCCAGCAGTTCCCACAATGAGCAGTTCTTC
CASSSHNEQFF
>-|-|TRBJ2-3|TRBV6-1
TGTGCCACCTTGAGCAGCCGACTTACGGATACGCAGTATTTT
CATLSSRLTDTQYF
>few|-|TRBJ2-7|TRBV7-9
TGTGCCAGCAGCTTAGGGGCCAGCTACGAGCAGTACTTC
CASSLGASYEQYF
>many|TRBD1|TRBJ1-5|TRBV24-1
TGTGCCACCGGGACAGGGATAGGTCAGCCCCAGCATTTT
CATGTGIGQPQHF
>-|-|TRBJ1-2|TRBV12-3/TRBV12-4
TGTGCCAGCAGTTCGACCATCCTCTATGGCTACACCTTC
CASSSTILYGYTF
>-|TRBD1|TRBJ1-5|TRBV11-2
TGTGCCAGCAGCACCCCTACACCCCCGAGACAGGGGGCGCGGGGATATAGCAATCAGCCCCAGCATTTT
CASSTPTPPRQGARGYSNQPQHF
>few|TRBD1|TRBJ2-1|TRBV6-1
TGTGCCAGCAGTGAAGCTCTTTGGGGACAGGGGCCCAATGAGCAGTTCTTC
CASSEALWGQGPNEQFF
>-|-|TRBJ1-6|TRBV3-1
TGTGCCAGCAGCTCTACGTCCATCACAAATGGATTCAATTCACCCCTCCACTTT
CASSSTSITNGFNSPLHF
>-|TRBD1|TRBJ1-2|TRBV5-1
TGCGCCAGCAGCTACGGACAGGGGGTCTATGGCTACACCTTC
CASSYGQGVYGYTF
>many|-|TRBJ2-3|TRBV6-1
TGTGCCAGCAGTGAGGGCTACACGCAGTATTTT
CASSEGYTQYF
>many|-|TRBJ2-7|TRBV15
TGTGCCACCAGCAGGGTTATAGGGGACGAGCAGTACTTC
CATSRVIGDEQYF
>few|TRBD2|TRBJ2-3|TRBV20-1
TGCAGTGCTAGAGATTCTGGCGGGGGGGCAGATACGCAGTATTTT
CSARDSGGGADTQYF
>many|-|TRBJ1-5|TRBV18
TGTGCCAGCTCGGGGATCGGAGGGGACAATAGCAATCAGCCCCAGCATTTT
CASSGIGGDNSNQPQHF
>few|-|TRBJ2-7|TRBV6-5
TGTGCCAGCAGTTCGCAAGCGCCCGTGGTATACGAGCAGTACTTC
CASSSQAPVVYEQYF
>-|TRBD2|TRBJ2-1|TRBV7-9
TGTGCCAGCAGCTTAACTAGCGGGGGGAGCTCCTACAATGAGCAGTTCTTC
CASSLTSGGSSYNEQFF
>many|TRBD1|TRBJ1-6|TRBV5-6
TGTGCCAGCAGCAGGGGACAGGGGTCTTATTCACCCCTCCACTTT
CASSRGQGSYSPLHF
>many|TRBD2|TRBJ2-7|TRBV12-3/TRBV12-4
TGTGCCAGCAGTTCGGGACTAGCGGGGTCCTACGAGCAGTACTTC
CASSSGLAGSYEQYF
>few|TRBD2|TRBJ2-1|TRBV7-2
TGTGCCAGCAGCCCCTACCTGACTAGCGGGGGGGCCGATGAGCAGTTCTTC
CASSPYLTSGGADEQFF
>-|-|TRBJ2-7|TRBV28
TGTGCCAGCAGCTCCGGACAGACCTACGAGCAGTACTTC
CASSSGQTYEQYF
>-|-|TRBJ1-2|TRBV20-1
TGCAGTGCTAGACTGCCAGGGCAAGGCTACACCTTC
CSARLPGQGYTF
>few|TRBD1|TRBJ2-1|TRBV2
TGTGCCAGCAGTGGAGGACAGGGAATAGGGGAGCAGTTCTTC
CASSGGQGIGEQFF
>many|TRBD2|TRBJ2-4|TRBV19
TGTGCCAGTACCCTTCGGGGCGGGGGGACGGAGAACATTCAGTACTTC
CASTLRGGGTENIQYF
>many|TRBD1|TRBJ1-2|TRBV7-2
TGTGCCAGCAGCTTTCTGGACAGGGGTAACTATGGCTACACCTTC
CASSFLDRGNYGYTF
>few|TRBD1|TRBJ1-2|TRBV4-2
TGTGCCAGCAGCCAAGATATCGGGGAGGGGGCTTACTATGGCTACACCTTC
CASSQDIGEGAYYGYTF
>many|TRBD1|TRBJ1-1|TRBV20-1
TGCAGTGCTAGAGTTTGGAGCCAGGGGGCTTTTACTGAAGCTTTCTTT
CSARVWSQGAFTEAFF
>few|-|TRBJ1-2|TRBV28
TGTGCCAGCAGTTTACGGGCAAAATCTAACTATGGCTACACCTTC
CASSLRAKSNYGYTF
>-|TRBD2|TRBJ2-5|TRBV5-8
TGTGCCAGCAGCAGACCTTCTAGCGGGGCTGAGACCCAGTACTTC
CASSRPSSGAETQYF
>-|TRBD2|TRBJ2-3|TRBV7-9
TGTGCCAGCAGCCTGACTAGCGGGGGCAATACGCAGTATTTT
CASSLTSGGNTQYF
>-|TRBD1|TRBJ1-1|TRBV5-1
TGCGCCAGCAGGCTGGACAGGGGGCGATCTGAAGCTTTCTTT
CASRLDRGRSEAFF